This TCR beta chain was retrieved from a study of blood T cell repertoires in COVID-19. For the study at large: The United States, Italy and Spain were the sources of the acute and convalescent COVID-19 samples.

Assay used: immunoSEQ multiplex PCR; TCRdb lists only in-frame clones, some missing. The sample lists a few hundred thousand clones; approximately 83% were seen once. The CDR3 is 15 amino acids. The germline CDR1 and CDR2 sequences are SGHRS and YFSETQ. Trimming took 0 bases from V and 2 from J, leaving 6 bases between them. This clone was recorded only once. The rearrangement joins TRBV5-1 to TRBJ2-6; no clear D gene. The sample consisted of peripheral blood. The source is a woman between 65 and 79 years old with acute or convalescent COVID-19. The CDR3 bases are TGCGCCAGCAGCTTGGCGGTAACTGGGGCCAACGTCCTGACTTTC. Residues: CASSLAVTGANVLTF.